Listed below are T cell receptor beta chains from one sample, sequenced in a study of T cells in Graves' hyperthyroidism and ophthalmopathy. TCRdb ran MiXCR on the multiplex PCR reads and lists one entry per CDR3 protein. The sample comprises a few hundred thousand distinct CDR3 sequences, about 20% of which are singletons, and around 50% rests with the top ten. The specimen was blood. These receptors were obtained from a woman aged 70-85 years with Graves' ophthalmopathy. Both conserved end residues are part of each CDR3. The D gene is left open where the match is weak. Clone size is given for some rows only: seen once, a few or many times, or a class if the clone is expanded.

J: TRBJ2-5; D: NA; size: NA; V: TRBV5-4; DNA: TGTGCCAGCAGCGAAATGACAGCTCAAGAGACCCAGTACTTC; CDR3: CASSEMTAQETQYF
J: TRBJ2-7; D: NA; size: NA; V: TRBV29-1; DNA: TGCAGCGTTGTTGACGTATACGAGCAGTACTTC; CDR3: CSVVDVYEQYF
J: TRBJ2-1; D: NA; size: NA; V: TRBV19; DNA: TGTGCCAGTAGTATAATCGGGAGAGGAGGTTTGGACAATGAGCAGTTCTTC; CDR3: CASSIIGRGGLDNEQFF
J: TRBJ2-5; D: NA; size: few; V: TRBV5-1; DNA: TGCGCCAGCAGCTTGCTGGGGGAAGAGACCCAGTACTTC; CDR3: CASSLLGEETQYF
J: TRBJ1-1; D: NA; size: few; V: TRBV5-1; DNA: TGCGCCTCCAGACGGGGGGATATAGGCACTGAAGCTTTCTTT; CDR3: CASRRGDIGTEAFF
J: TRBJ2-2; D: TRBD2; size: many; V: TRBV11-2; DNA: TGTGCCAGCAGAGGGGGACTAGCTTTCGGGGAGCTGTTTTTT; CDR3: CASRGGLAFGELFF
J: TRBJ1-1; D: NA; size: few; V: TRBV20-1; DNA: TGCAGTGCTAGGGGGACTTGGGCCAACACTGAAGCTTTCTTT; CDR3: CSARGTWANTEAFF
J: TRBJ2-1; D: TRBD1; size: NA; V: TRBV7-3; DNA: TGTGCCAGCAGCTTAGTAGGGGGACAGTACAATGAGCAGTTCTTC; CDR3: CASSLVGGQYNEQFF
J: TRBJ1-1; D: NA; size: few; V: TRBV2; DNA: TGTGCCAGCAGTGAAGCAGGCGCAGACACTGAAGCTTTCTTT; CDR3: CASSEAGADTEAFF
J: TRBJ2-2; D: NA; size: many; V: TRBV2; DNA: TGTGCCAGCAGTGAAGCGCTTCTGACAGACGGGGAGCTGTTTTTT; CDR3: CASSEALLTDGELFF
J: TRBJ2-3; D: NA; size: NA; V: TRBV7-2; DNA: TGTGCCAGCAGCCAAGATTATTCAGATACGCAGTATTTT; CDR3: CASSQDYSDTQYF
J: TRBJ2-7; D: NA; size: many; V: TRBV28; DNA: TGTGCCAGCAGTGGGGGACATCCCCAGCCTGGGCAGTACTTC; CDR3: CASSGGHPQPGQYF
J: TRBJ2-1; D: NA; size: few; V: TRBV6-1; DNA: TGTGCCAGCAGAACAGGGATTTTCTCCTACAATGAGCAGTTCTTC; CDR3: CASRTGIFSYNEQFF
J: TRBJ2-3; D: TRBD2; size: once; V: TRBV20-1; DNA: TGCAGTGCTACGGGACTAGCGGGAGGGTCAGATACGCAGTATTTT; CDR3: CSATGLAGGSDTQYF
J: TRBJ1-4; D: NA; size: NA; V: TRBV20-1; DNA: TGCAGTGCTAGAAACAGGGTCCGGGAAAAACTGTTTTTT; CDR3: CSARNRVREKLFF
J: TRBJ2-5; D: TRBD2; size: few; V: TRBV7-3; DNA: TGTGCCAGCAGCCCCGGTGGTAGCGGGAGGTGGGAGACCCAGTACTTC; CDR3: CASSPGGSGRWETQYF
J: TRBJ2-1; D: TRBD2; size: NA; V: TRBV6-1; DNA: TGTGCCAGCACCAGCGGGAGGGGGCAGGAGCAGTTCTTC; CDR3: CASTSGRGQEQFF
J: TRBJ2-5; D: TRBD2; size: NA; V: TRBV6-5; DNA: TGTGCCAGCAGTTACACGGGGACTAGCGGGAAAGAGACCCAGTACTTC; CDR3: CASSYTGTSGKETQYF
J: TRBJ1-5; D: NA; size: NA; V: TRBV18; DNA: TGTGCCAGCTCACTGGGACCTTACAATCAGCCCCAGCATTTT; CDR3: CASSLGPYNQPQHF
J: TRBJ1-2; D: NA; size: few; V: TRBV10-3; DNA: TGTGCCATCAGTGACAGGGAGGGCGACTATGGCTACACCTTC; CDR3: CAISDREGDYGYTF
J: TRBJ1-5; D: TRBD1; size: few; V: TRBV10-3; DNA: TGTGCCATCAGTGACCCCCCGGAGGGGGCAGGCAATCAGCCCCAGCATTTT; CDR3: CAISDPPEGAGNQPQHF
J: TRBJ2-5; D: NA; size: NA; V: TRBV20-1; DNA: TGCAGTGGAGGACGGATACAAGAGACCCAGTACTTC; CDR3: CSGGRIQETQYF
J: TRBJ1-2; D: NA; size: few; V: TRBV30; DNA: TGTGCCTGGGGGGGGTCCGGGGGGTCCATATATGGCTACACCTTC; CDR3: CAWGGSGGSIYGYTF
J: TRBJ1-5; D: TRBD1; size: many; V: TRBV30; DNA: TGTGCCTGGAGTGCGAACCTGGGACAGAAAGGACAGCCCCAGCATTTT; CDR3: CAWSANLGQKGQPQHF
J: TRBJ2-7; D: NA; size: many; V: TRBV11-2; DNA: TGTGCCAGCAGCTTAGTGACTAGCGAGCAGTACTTC; CDR3: CASSLVTSEQYF
J: TRBJ2-2; D: NA; size: few; V: TRBV29-1; DNA: TGCAGCGTTGAAAGGGGGTCCACCGGGGAGCTGTTTTTT; CDR3: CSVERGSTGELFF
J: TRBJ2-1; D: TRBD1; size: NA; V: TRBV9; DNA: TGTGCCAGCAGCGTCGCTGGGACAGGGGACCCCAGCTCCTACAATGAGCAGTTCTTC; CDR3: CASSVAGTGDPSSYNEQFF
J: TRBJ2-1; D: TRBD2; size: few; V: TRBV7-3; DNA: TGTGCCAGCAGCCTAACTAGCGGCCAATACAATGAGCAGTTCTTC; CDR3: CASSLTSGQYNEQFF
J: TRBJ2-5; D: NA; size: few; V: TRBV3-1; DNA: TGTGCCAGCAGCCAAGGCGGCGCGGTGCAAGAGACCCAGTACTTC; CDR3: CASSQGGAVQETQYF
J: TRBJ2-7; D: NA; size: few; V: TRBV20-1; DNA: TGCAGTGCTAGAGAGGCGGGTACCTACGAGCAGTACTTC; CDR3: CSAREAGTYEQYF
J: TRBJ2-2; D: TRBD2; size: NA; V: TRBV9; DNA: TGTGCCAGCAGCGTGGGACTAGCGGGTTTCACCGGGGAGCTGTTTTTT; CDR3: CASSVGLAGFTGELFF
J: TRBJ1-5; D: TRBD1; size: few; V: TRBV4-1; DNA: TGCGCCAGCAGCCAAAGGACAGGGGGTCAGCCCCAGCATTTT; CDR3: CASSQRTGGQPQHF
J: TRBJ2-5; D: NA; size: once; V: TRBV9; DNA: TGTGCCAGCAGCCCCCTGGGCAGCTACCAAGAGACCCAGTACTTC; CDR3: CASSPLGSYQETQYF
J: TRBJ2-7; D: TRBD2; size: many; V: TRBV7-2; DNA: TGTGCCAGCAGCTCAGCGGGAGGGCCCTACGAGCAGTACTTC; CDR3: CASSSAGGPYEQYF
J: TRBJ1-2; D: NA; size: NA; V: TRBV4-2; DNA: TGTGCCAACAGCCAAGGGGGGTATGGCTACACCTTC; CDR3: CANSQGGYGYTF
J: TRBJ2-3; D: TRBD1; size: few; V: TRBV20-1; DNA: TGCAGCGGAGTTAAGCGGGACAGGGGCTGGCAGAGTACGCAGTATTTT; CDR3: CSGVKRDRGWQSTQYF
J: TRBJ1-5; D: NA; size: many; V: TRBV7-2; DNA: TGTGCCAGCAGCTTAGGGGGCAGGGGCAATCAGCCCCAGCATTTT; CDR3: CASSLGGRGNQPQHF
J: TRBJ2-2; D: TRBD2; size: once; V: TRBV12-3/TRBV12-4; DNA: TGTGCCAGCAGCCTATCCGGGACTAGCGTTCCCGCGGAGCTGTTTTTT; CDR3: CASSLSGTSVPAELFF
J: TRBJ1-1; D: TRBD1; size: few; V: TRBV19; DNA: TGTGCCAGTAAAGAATGGGACAGGGGTTGGACTGAAGCTTTCTTT; CDR3: CASKEWDRGWTEAFF
J: TRBJ2-1; D: TRBD2; size: NA; V: TRBV7-8; DNA: TGTGCCAGCAGCTTACTAGCGGAGTCCTACAATGAGCAGTTCTTC; CDR3: CASSLLAESYNEQFF
J: TRBJ2-3; D: TRBD2; size: many; V: TRBV7-9; DNA: TGTGCCAGCAGCTTAGCTAGCGGGACGGGAGATACGCAGTATTTT; CDR3: CASSLASGTGDTQYF
J: TRBJ2-1; D: TRBD2; size: NA; V: TRBV4-3; DNA: TGCGCCAGCAGCCAGGGACTAGCGGGAGTTGGTTCCTACAATGAGCAGTTCTTC; CDR3: CASSQGLAGVGSYNEQFF
J: TRBJ1-4; D: NA; size: NA; V: TRBV2; DNA: TGTGCCAGCAGTGTCGGCCGGGACACAAATGAAAAACTGTTTTTT; CDR3: CASSVGRDTNEKLFF
J: TRBJ2-5; D: TRBD1; size: many; V: TRBV11-2; DNA: TGTGCCAGCAGGAGACCGGGACAGGGACGGGAGACCCAGTACTTC; CDR3: CASRRPGQGRETQYF
J: TRBJ1-2; D: TRBD1; size: NA; V: TRBV20-1; DNA: TGCAGTGCTGTCGGGACAGGGGGCAACCCTGTCTATGGCTACACCTTC; CDR3: CSAVGTGGNPVYGYTF
J: TRBJ1-1; D: NA; size: NA; V: TRBV20-1; DNA: TGCAGTGCGGGTGACGACATTGGGGGGGGTAGGGTTAAGGACACTGAAGCTTTCTTT; CDR3: CSAGDDIGGGRVKDTEAFF
J: TRBJ1-1; D: TRBD1; size: NA; V: TRBV6-1; DNA: TGTGCCAGCGGTACAGGGGTTGCTTTCTTT; CDR3: CASGTGVAFF
J: TRBJ1-2; D: NA; size: many; V: TRBV12-3/TRBV12-4; DNA: TGTGCCAGCAGTGAACAGGGATTCTATGGCTACACCTTC; CDR3: CASSEQGFYGYTF
J: TRBJ2-7; D: TRBD1; size: few; V: TRBV3-1; DNA: TGTGCCAGCAGCCCGCGACAGGGGAACACCTACGAGCAGTACTTC; CDR3: CASSPRQGNTYEQYF
J: TRBJ1-4; D: NA; size: NA; V: TRBV28; DNA: TGTGCCAGCAGTTCTCAGGGCACGGGACATAATGAAAAACTGTTTTTT; CDR3: CASSSQGTGHNEKLFF
J: TRBJ2-5; D: TRBD2; size: few; V: TRBV2; DNA: TGTGCCAGCACCGGACTAGCCCGAGAGGGGACCCAGTACTTC; CDR3: CASTGLAREGTQYF
J: TRBJ1-1; D: TRBD1; size: many; V: TRBV7-9; DNA: TGTGCCAGCAGTTCGACAACAGGGGAGGGTTTCACTGAAGCTTTCTTT; CDR3: CASSSTTGEGFTEAFF
J: TRBJ2-1; D: TRBD2; size: few; V: TRBV10-1; DNA: TGCGCCAGCAGTGAGCGATTAGCGGGAAAGGTTGAGCAGTTCTTC; CDR3: CASSERLAGKVEQFF
J: TRBJ2-7; D: NA; size: few; V: TRBV28; DNA: TGTGCCAGCAGTTTGGGGGGCGCGGCCCCCGTAAGGGAGCAGTACTTC; CDR3: CASSLGGAAPVREQYF
J: TRBJ2-1; D: TRBD1; size: few; V: TRBV12-3/TRBV12-4; DNA: TGTGCCAGCAGTTTGGGGGACAGGCAGGAATACAATGAGCAGTTCTTC; CDR3: CASSLGDRQEYNEQFF